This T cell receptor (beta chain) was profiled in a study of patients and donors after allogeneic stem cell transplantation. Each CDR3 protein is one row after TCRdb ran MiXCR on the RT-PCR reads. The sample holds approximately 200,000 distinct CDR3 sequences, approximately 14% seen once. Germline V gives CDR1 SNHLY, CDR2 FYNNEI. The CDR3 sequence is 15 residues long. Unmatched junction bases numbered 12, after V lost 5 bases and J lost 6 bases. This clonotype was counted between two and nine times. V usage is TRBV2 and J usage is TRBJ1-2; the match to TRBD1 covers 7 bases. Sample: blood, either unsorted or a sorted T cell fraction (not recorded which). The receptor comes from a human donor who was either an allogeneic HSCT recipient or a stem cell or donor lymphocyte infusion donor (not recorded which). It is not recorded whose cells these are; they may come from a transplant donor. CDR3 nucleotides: TGTGCCAGCAGTCCCCGGACAGGAAGCCCTCATGGCTACACCTTC. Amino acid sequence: CASSPRTGSPHGYTF. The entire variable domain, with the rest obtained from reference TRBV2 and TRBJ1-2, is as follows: EPEVTQTPSHQVTQMGQEVILRCVPISNHLYFYWYRQILGQKVEFLVSFYNNEISEKSEIFDDQFSVERPDGSNFTLKIRSTKLEDSAMYFCASSPRTGSPHGYTFGSGTRLTVV.